This entry lists 25 T cell receptor beta chains sequenced from one sample in a study of T cell repertoires in cytomegalovirus infection. TCRdb passed the reads through MiXCR, listing each CDR3 protein once. The sample has 560,000 or so distinct CDR3 sequences; approximately 15% are singletons. The specimen was CD8+ T cells from PBMCs. Every receptor here comes from a human donor in good health (CMV status not recorded). Some clones in this sample may be carry-over from other donors' samples.

In its sample, this clonotype was seen a few times. The rearrangement uses TRBV30 and TRBJ1-5, with D unclear. The CDR3 has 13 residues. V shed 0 bases and J shed 6 bases, with 9 bases lying between them. Germline values: CDR1 GTSNPN, CDR2 SVGIG (reference sequence). This CDR3 reads CAWSVNGVQPQHF. CDR3 sequence (DNA): TGTGCCTGGAGTGTTAACGGGGTTCAGCCCCAGCATTTT.

This clonotype was counted a few times. J is TRBJ2-5 and V is TRBV20-1, with D possibly matching TRBD2 (6 bases). The CDR3 runs 13 residues. Germline loops: CDR1 DFQATT, CDR2 SNEGSKA (reference sequence). The V end was cut by 5 bases, the J end by 5 bases, with 15 bases between. The CDR3 DNA reads as TGCAGTGCTGGAGCTCTAGCGAGGGAGACCCAGTACTTC. Translated, it gives CSAGALARETQYF.

This clonotype was seen only a few times. This may be a read error: a much more frequent sequence differs by one nucleotide. V and J are TRBV9 and TRBJ1-5; a weak D match, TRBD1 (5 bases). V was clipped by 3 bases and J by 0 bases, with 7 bases between them. Germline-derived CDR1 and CDR2 are SGDLS and YYNGEE. The CDR3 loop spans 14 amino acids. CDR3 protein: CASSGDSSNQPQHF. The CDR3, as DNA: TGTGCCAGCAGCGGAGACAGTAGCAATCAGCCCCAGCATTTT.

In its sample, this clonotype was seen many times. The V and J genes are TRBV27 and TRBJ2-1; a possible D gene is TRBD2 (5 bases). Per germline, CDR1 MNHEY and CDR2 SMNVEV (reference sequence). V lost 4 bases and J 0 bases, leaving 10 bases between the germline ends. This CDR3 contains 15 residues. The chain's CDR3 is CASSSARDSYNEQFF. In nucleotides, the CDR3 is TGTGCCAGCAGTTCAGCTCGGGACTCCTACAATGAGCAGTTCTTC.

On this clonotype itself: Compared with germline, one end of the junction differs, possibly owing to a read error. V and J are TRBV19 and TRBJ2-7; maybe TRBD1 (5 bases). The CDR3 is made up of 13 amino acids. CDR1 is LNHDA, CDR2 SQIVND, per germline (reference sequence). CDR3 sequence: CPSSIGHSYEQYF. In DNA form, the CDR3 reads TGTCCCAGTAGTATCGGACACAGCTACGAGCAGTACTTC.

The chain recombines TRBV6-2 or TRBV6-3 with TRBJ1-2; possibly TRBD1 for D (6 bases). The ends were cut back, 2 bases at V and 4 bases at J, with 11 bases in the middle. Germline V CDR1 and CDR2: MNHEY, SVGEGT. The CDR3 has 14 amino acids. The CDR3: CASSYPEGVYGYTF. The CDR3 DNA sequence: TGTGCCAGCAGTTACCCCGAGGGGGTCTATGGCTACACCTTC.

The J gene is TRBJ2-7, the V gene TRBV4-2; D possibly corresponds to TRBD1 (6 bases). In germline, CDR1 is LGHNA, CDR2 YNFKEQ. The CDR3 extends over 14 amino acids. Trimming pared 1 base from V and 2 bases from J, leaving 9 bases between. CDR3 region: CASSQVDSTYEQYF. For the CDR3, the DNA is TGTGCCAGCAGCCAAGTGGACAGTACCTACGAGCAGTACTTC.

At least ten counts were recorded for this clonotype. V and J are TRBV7-8 and TRBJ2-7; D ambiguous. V shed 0 bases and J shed 5 bases, with 5 bases lying between them. Per germline, CDR1 SGHVS and CDR2 FQNEAQ. The CDR3 is 12 residues long. For the CDR3, the DNA is TGTGCCAGCAGCTTAGCACGGAACGAGCAGTACTTC. Residues: CASSLARNEQYF.

This clonotype came up many times. V gene TRBV20-1 combines with J gene TRBJ1-1; D is unclear. Germline V gene sequence: CDR1 DFQATT, CDR2 SNEGSKA (reference sequence). The CDR3 runs 12 residues. V lost 0 bases to trimming and J lost 1 base, with 3 bases between them. CDR3 residues: CSARDKNTEAFF. CDR3 DNA: TGCAGTGCTAGAGATAAGAACACTGAAGCTTTCTTT.

The chain couples TRBV9 to TRBJ2-3; D not resolved. The V end lost 3 bases, the J end lost 2 bases, and 7 bases lay between the germline ends. Germline V gene data show CDR1 as SGDLS and CDR2 as YYNGEE. The CDR3 is 13 residues long. CDR3: CASSGMPTDTQYF. Written as DNA, the CDR3 is TGTGCCAGCAGCGGAATGCCCACAGATACGCAGTATTTT.

The table lists this clonotype with a few counts. The V call is TRBV10-3, the J call TRBJ2-4; the D gene is possibly TRBD1 (5 bases). CDR3 length: 13 residues. The germline V and J ends were trimmed by 3 bases and 6 bases, with 9 bases remaining between them. In germline, CDR1 is ENHRY, CDR2 SYGVKD. The CDR3 nucleotides read TGTGCCATCAGTGAAGGGCAGGGAAACATTCAGTACTTC. Translated: CAISEGQGNIQYF.

This clonotype appeared a few times. The CDR3 bases are TGCGCCAGCAGCTCCGCCGGGACTTACACTGAAGCTTTCTTT. Its translation: CASSSAGTYTEAFF. The chain recombines TRBV5-1 with TRBJ1-1; a possible D gene is TRBD1 (5 bases). CDR3 size: 14 residues. V dropped 3 bases and J dropped 3 bases, with 12 bases sitting between them. Germline V gene lookup returns CDR1 SGHRS and CDR2 YFSETQ. The variable domain in full, with the rest retrieved from reference TRBV5-1 and TRBJ1-1, is KAGVTQTPRYLIKTRGQQVTLSCSPISGHRSVSWYQQTPGQGLQFLFEYFSETQRNKGNFPGRFSGRQFSNSRSEMNVSTLELGDSALYLCASSSAGTYTEAFFGQGTRLTVV.

Ten or more counts support this clonotype. This chain joins TRBV6-1 and TRBJ1-4, with 7 bases fitting TRBD1. Germline lookup yields CDR1 MNHNS and CDR2 SASEGT. The J segment lost 7 bases and the V segment lost 7 bases, leaving 12 bases of the junction unmatched. This CDR3 has 15 residues. CDR3 sequence reads: CASKLTGEFFEKLFF. The CDR3 nucleotides read TGTGCCAGCAAGCTAACAGGGGAGTTTTTTGAAAAACTGTTTTTT.

This clonotype appeared many times. V gene TRBV7-9 combines with J gene TRBJ2-6; tentatively, D is TRBD1 (6 bases). V was trimmed by 5 bases and J by 1 base, leaving 15 bases between them. The CDR3 has 17 residues. Germline V gene lookup returns CDR1 SEHNR and CDR2 FQNEAQ (reference sequence). CDR3 coding DNA: TGTGCCAGCAGCGACCCCGACACAGGGTCTGGGGCCAACGTCCTGACTTTC. Translating gives CASSDPDTGSGANVLTF.

This clonotype was observed at least ten times. The gene calls are TRBV10-3 and TRBJ2-7; 11 positions agree with TRBD1. Germline V gene data show CDR1 as ENHRY and CDR2 as SYGVKD. Trimming removed 6 bases from V and 5 bases from J; junction bases left unmatched: 3. The CDR3 is 13 amino acids. The CDR3 spells CAIRDRGLDEQYF. The CDR3 DNA is TGTGCCATCAGGGACAGGGGGCTGGACGAGCAGTACTTC.

This clonotype has more than one count but fewer than ten. V and J are TRBV13 and TRBJ2-2; D is ambiguous. CDR1 is PRHDT, CDR2 FYEKMQ, per germline (reference sequence). Trimming shortened V by 4 bases and J by 9 bases, and 15 bases separated the two germline ends. The CDR3 spans 14 residues. In DNA, the CDR3 is TGTGCCAGCAGCTACGGGCCCCCTGCGAGGGAGCTGTTTTTT. Translation gives CASSYGPPARELFF.

The rearrangement joins TRBV20-1 to TRBJ2-4; 10 positions agree with TRBD2. V lost 3 bases to trimming and J lost 6 bases; unmatched junction nucleotides: 8. Germline assignment: CDR1 DFQATT and CDR2 SNEGSKA (reference sequence). The CDR3 contains 15 residues. This chain's CDR3 is CSASTPSGGGNIQYF. CDR3 in DNA: TGCAGTGCTAGCACCCCTAGCGGGGGAGGAAACATTCAGTACTTC.

This clonotype was seen repeatedly, ten times or more. The chain employs TRBV7-8 and TRBJ2-3; D gene ambiguous. The germline gives CDR1 SGHVS, CDR2 FQNEAQ. This CDR3 spans 18 amino acids. The V end lost 5 bases, the J end lost 2 bases, and 23 bases lay between the germline ends. CDR3 sequence: CASSPLPGATAVTDTQYF. DNA of the CDR3: TGTGCCAGCAGCCCACTCCCCGGAGCCACCGCCGTCACAGATACGCAGTATTTT.

The rearrangement uses TRBV19 and TRBJ2-2; the D is unclear. The V end was cut by 4 bases, the J end by 2 bases, with 17 bases between. The germline CDR1 and CDR2 sequences are LNHDA and SQIVND (reference sequence). The CDR3 loop spans 17 amino acids. CDR3 in amino acids: CASSNRFNPSNTGELFF. The CDR3 coding sequence is TGTGCCAGTAGTAACCGCTTCAATCCCTCAAACACCGGGGAGCTGTTTTTT.

The V call is TRBV5-1, the J call TRBJ1-1; tentative D call: TRBD1 (5 bases). Germline CDR1 SGHRS, CDR2 YFSETQ. V was clipped by 0 bases and J by 5 bases, with 17 bases between them. This CDR3 is built from 16 residues. The chain's CDR3 is CASSLEFGGGGTEAFF. DNA of the CDR3: TGCGCCAGCAGCTTGGAATTCGGGGGAGGTGGAACTGAAGCTTTCTTT.

The chain joins TRBV5-1 to TRBJ1-4, with no clear D. The CDR3 is 16 amino acids. Deletions cut 4 bases from V and 4 bases from J, with 17 bases between. Germline CDR1 is SGHRS and CDR2 is YFSETQ. The CDR3 here is CASSPTGRRYNEKLFF. CDR3 bases: TGCGCCAGCAGCCCAACCGGAAGAAGATATAATGAAAAACTGTTTTTT. Filled out from reference TRBV5-1 and TRBJ1-4, the complete variable domain reads KAGVTQTPRYLIKTRGQQVTLSCSPISGHRSVSWYQQTPGQGLQFLFEYFSETQRNKGNFPGRFSGRQFSNSRSEMNVSTLELGDSALYLCASSPTGRRYNEKLFFGSGTQLSVL.

This clonotype was picked up many times. J is TRBJ2-7 and V is TRBV7-6, with D tentatively TRBD1 (5 bases). V was trimmed by 8 bases and J by 2 bases, leaving 10 bases between them. From germline, CDR1 is SGHVS and CDR2 FNYEAQ. The CDR3 contains 12 residues. The CDR3 here is CASQGRTYEQYF. DNA for the CDR3: TGTGCCAGCCAGGGTAGAACCTACGAGCAGTACTTC.

In this sample, this clonotype turned up many times. The chain carries TRBV7-6 and TRBJ1-1; 7 bases map to TRBD1. With V trimmed by 3 bases and J by 1 base, 11 bases remained unmatched. The CDR3 has 17 amino acids. Per the germline V gene, CDR1 is SGHVS and CDR2 is FNYEAQ. The CDR3 DNA sequence: TGTGCCAGCAGCTTCTGGGCAGGGGGTAGTAAGAACACTGAAGCTTTCTTT. Amino acids: CASSFWAGGSKNTEAFF.

This clonotype was counted between two and nine times. The rearrangement links TRBV28 to TRBJ1-2; possible D gene TRBD1, 6 bases. CDR1 is MDHEN, CDR2 SYDVKM, per germline. Trimming shortened V by 5 bases and J by 6 bases, and 16 bases separated the two germline ends. This CDR3 has 14 amino acids. The CDR3 is CASSPESAGDGYTF. CDR3 DNA: TGTGCCAGCAGTCCCGAGTCGGCAGGGGATGGCTACACCTTC.

This clonotype was counted at least ten times. The chain employs TRBV27 and TRBJ2-1; 7 bases match TRBD1. The CDR3 totals 17 residues. Germline values: CDR1 MNHEY, CDR2 SMNVEV (reference sequence). Trimming cost V 5 bases and J 4 bases; bases outside gene matches: 14. CDR3 in DNA: TGTGCCAGCAGTCCAGCTTCAGGGGGACCTAAATACAATGAGCAGTTCTTC. Protein sequence: CASSPASGGPKYNEQFF.